This section outlines one T cell receptor (beta chain) sequence together with its context. Its specificity is not known. Unmatched junction bases numbered 14, after V lost 4 bases and J lost 8 bases. This CDR3 is built from 16 residues. The germline V gene encodes CDR1 MGHRA and CDR2 YSYEKL. This sample was taken from a study of identifying expanded T cells in peripheral blood. Study findings and constraints: Roughly 1.2 clones differed between technical replicates, versus approximately 16 and 19 over time. Across healthy donors, higher total template counts meant significantly greater approximately two-week count variance.

Sequenced by immunoSEQ multiplex PCR; TCRdb stores in-frame clones only, minus some. The profile shows more than 75,000 clones, approximately 86% of them singletons. V usage is TRBV4-1 and J usage is TRBJ1-1; 9 positions agree with TRBD1. The source is a person between 18 and 70 years old in good health. The sequencing input was blood. The DNA of the CDR3 is TGCGCCAGCAGCCCACCGGGACAGGGAGGTGTGGCCGAAGCTTTCTTT. It is translated as CASSPPGQGGVAEAFF.